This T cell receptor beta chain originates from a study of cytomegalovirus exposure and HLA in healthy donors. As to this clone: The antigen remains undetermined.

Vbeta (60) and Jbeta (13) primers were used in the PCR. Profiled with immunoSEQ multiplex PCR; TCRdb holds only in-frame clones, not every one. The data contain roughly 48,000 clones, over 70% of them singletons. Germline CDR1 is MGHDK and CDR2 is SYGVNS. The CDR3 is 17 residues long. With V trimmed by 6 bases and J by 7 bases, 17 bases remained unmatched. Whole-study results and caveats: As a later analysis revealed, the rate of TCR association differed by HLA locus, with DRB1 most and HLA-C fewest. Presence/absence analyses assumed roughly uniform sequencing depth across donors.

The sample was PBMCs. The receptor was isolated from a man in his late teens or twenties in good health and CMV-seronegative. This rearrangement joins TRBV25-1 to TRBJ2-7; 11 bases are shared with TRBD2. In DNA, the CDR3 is TGTGCCAGCAGAGCCGGGACTAGCGGTTCCGCCCAGCGGGAGCAGTACTTC. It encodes CASRAGTSGSAQREQYF.